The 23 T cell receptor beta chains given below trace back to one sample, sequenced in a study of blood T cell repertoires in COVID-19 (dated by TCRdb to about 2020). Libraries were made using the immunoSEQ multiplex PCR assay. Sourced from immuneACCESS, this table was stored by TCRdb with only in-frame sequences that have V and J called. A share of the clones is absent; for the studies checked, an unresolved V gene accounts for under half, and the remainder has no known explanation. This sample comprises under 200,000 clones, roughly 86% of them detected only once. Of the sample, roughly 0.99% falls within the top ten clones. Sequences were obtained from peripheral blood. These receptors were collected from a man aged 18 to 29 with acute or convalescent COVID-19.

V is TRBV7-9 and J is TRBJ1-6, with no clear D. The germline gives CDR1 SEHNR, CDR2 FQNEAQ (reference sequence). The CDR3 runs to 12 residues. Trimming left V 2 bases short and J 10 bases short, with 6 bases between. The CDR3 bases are TGTGCCAGCAGCTTACAGGTCTCACCCCTCCACTTT. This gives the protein CASSLQVSPLHF.

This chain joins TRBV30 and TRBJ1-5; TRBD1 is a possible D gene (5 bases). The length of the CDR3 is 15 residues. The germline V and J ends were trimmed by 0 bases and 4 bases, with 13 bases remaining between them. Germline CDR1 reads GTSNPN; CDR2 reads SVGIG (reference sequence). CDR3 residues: CAWSVFGQGNQPQHF. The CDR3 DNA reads TGTGCCTGGAGTGTATTTGGACAAGGTAATCAGCCCCAGCATTTT.

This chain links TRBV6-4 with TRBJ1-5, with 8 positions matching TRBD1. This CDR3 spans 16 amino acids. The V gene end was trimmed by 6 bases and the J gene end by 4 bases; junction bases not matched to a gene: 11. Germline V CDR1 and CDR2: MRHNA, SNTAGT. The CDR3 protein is CASRWTGLLLNQPQHF. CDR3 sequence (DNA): TGTGCCAGCAGATGGACAGGGCTTCTATTAAATCAGCCCCAGCATTTT.

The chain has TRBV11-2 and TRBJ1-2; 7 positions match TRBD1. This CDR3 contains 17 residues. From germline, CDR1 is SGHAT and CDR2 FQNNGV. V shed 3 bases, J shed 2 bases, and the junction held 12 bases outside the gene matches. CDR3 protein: CASSFHPQDRPNYGYTF. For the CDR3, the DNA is TGTGCCAGCAGCTTCCACCCCCAGGACAGGCCCAACTATGGCTACACCTTC. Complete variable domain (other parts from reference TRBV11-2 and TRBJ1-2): EAGVAQSPRYKIIEKRQSVAFWCNPISGHATLYWYQQILGQGPKLLIQFQNNGVVDDSQLPKDRFSAERLKGVDSTLKIQPAKLEDSAVYLCASSFHPQDRPNYGYTFGSGTRLTVV.

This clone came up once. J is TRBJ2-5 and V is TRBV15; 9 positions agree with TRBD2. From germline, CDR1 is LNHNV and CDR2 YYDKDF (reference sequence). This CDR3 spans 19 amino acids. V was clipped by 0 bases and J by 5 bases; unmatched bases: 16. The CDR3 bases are TGTGCCACCAGCAGAGATCGGTTTGGAGGCGGGGGGGCCGGTGAGACCCAGTACTTC. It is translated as CATSRDRFGGGGAGETQYF.

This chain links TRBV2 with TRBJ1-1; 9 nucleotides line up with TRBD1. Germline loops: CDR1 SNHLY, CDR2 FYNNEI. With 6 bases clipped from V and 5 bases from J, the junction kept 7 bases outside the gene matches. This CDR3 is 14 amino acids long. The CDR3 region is CASRGGQGETEAFF. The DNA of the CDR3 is TGTGCCAGCAGGGGGGGACAGGGAGAAACTGAAGCTTTCTTT.

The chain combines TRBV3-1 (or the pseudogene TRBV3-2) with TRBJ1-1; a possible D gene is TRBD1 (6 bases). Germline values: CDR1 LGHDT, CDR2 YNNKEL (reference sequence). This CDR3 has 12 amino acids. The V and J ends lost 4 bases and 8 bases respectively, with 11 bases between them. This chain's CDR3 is CASSRAGTEAFF. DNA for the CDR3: TGTGCCAGCAGCCGAGCGGGGACAGAAGCTTTCTTT.

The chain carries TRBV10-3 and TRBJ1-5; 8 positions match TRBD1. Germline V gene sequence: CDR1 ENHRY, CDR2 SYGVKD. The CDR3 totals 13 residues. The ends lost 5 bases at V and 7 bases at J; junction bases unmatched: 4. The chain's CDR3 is CAISPTGDQPQHF. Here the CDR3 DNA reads TGTGCCATCAGTCCGACAGGGGACCAGCCCCAGCATTTT.

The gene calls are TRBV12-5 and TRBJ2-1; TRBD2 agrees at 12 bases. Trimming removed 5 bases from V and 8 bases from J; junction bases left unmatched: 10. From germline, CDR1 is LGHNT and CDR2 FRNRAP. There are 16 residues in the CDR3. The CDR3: CASGATSGGLGDEQFF. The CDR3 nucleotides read TGTGCTAGTGGTGCCACTAGCGGGGGGCTGGGGGATGAGCAGTTCTTC.

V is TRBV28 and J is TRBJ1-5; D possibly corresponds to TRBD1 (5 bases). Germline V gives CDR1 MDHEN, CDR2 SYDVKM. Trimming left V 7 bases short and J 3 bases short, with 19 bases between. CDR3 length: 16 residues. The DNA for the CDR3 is TGTGCCAGCACCACTCTGGGGGGATCCAACAATCAGCCCCAGCATTTT. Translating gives CASTTLGGSNNQPQHF.

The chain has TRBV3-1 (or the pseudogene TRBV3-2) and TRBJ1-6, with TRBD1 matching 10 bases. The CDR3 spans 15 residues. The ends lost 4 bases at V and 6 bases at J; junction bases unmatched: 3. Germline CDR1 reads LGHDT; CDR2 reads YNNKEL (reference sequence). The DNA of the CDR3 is TGTGCCAGCAGCCTCGGGACAGGGGTTAATTCACCCCTCCACTTT. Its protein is CASSLGTGVNSPLHF.

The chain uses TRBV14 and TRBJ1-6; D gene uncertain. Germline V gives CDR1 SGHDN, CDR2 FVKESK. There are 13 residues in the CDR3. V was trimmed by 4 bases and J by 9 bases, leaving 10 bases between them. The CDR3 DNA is TGTGCCAGCAGCCTAGGTGGGAGTTCACCCCTCCACTTT. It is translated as CASSLGGSSPLHF.

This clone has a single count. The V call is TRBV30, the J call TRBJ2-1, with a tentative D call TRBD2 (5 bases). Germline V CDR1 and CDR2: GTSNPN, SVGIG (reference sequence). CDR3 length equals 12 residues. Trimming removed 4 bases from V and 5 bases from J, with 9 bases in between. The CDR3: CAWTDWDNEQFF. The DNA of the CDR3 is TGTGCCTGGACGGACTGGGACAATGAGCAGTTCTTC.

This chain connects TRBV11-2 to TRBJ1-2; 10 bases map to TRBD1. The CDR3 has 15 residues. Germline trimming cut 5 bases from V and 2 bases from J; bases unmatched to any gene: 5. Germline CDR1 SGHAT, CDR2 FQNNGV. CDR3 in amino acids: CASSRGQGGNYGYTF. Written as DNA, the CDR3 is TGTGCCAGCAGCCGAGGACAGGGGGGAAACTATGGCTACACCTTC.

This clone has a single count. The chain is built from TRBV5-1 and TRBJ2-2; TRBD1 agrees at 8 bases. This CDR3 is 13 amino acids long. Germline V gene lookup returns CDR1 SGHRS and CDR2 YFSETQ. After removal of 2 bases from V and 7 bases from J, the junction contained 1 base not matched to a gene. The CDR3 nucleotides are TGCGCCAGCAGCTTCGACAGGGGCGGGGAGCTGTTTTTT. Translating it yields CASSFDRGGELFF.

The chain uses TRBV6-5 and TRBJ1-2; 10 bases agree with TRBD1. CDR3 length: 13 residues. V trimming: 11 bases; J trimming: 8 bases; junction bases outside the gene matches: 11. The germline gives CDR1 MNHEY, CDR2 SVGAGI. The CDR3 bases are TGTGCCGGGGGACAGGGGTTTCTCCGCGGCTACACCTTC. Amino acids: CAGGQGFLRGYTF.

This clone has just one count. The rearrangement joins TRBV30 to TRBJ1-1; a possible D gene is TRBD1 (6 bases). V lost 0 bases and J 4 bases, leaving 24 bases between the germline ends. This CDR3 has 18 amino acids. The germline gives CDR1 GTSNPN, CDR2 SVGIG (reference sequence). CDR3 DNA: TGTGCCTGGAGTGTGGGGGTCAGGGGCCGTTTTGAGGGCACTGAAGCTTTCTTT. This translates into CAWSVGVRGRFEGTEAFF.

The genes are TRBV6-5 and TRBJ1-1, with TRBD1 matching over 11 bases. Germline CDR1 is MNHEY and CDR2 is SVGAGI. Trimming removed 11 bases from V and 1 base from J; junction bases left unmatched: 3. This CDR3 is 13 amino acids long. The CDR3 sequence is CAGQGAWNTEAFF. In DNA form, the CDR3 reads TGTGCCGGACAGGGGGCTTGGAACACTGAAGCTTTCTTT.

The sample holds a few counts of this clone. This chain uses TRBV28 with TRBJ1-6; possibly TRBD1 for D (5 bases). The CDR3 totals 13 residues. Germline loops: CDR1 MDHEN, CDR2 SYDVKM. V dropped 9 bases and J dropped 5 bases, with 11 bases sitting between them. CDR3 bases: TGTGCCAGTCGAGACAGTCATAATTCACCCCTCCACTTT. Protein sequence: CASRDSHNSPLHF.

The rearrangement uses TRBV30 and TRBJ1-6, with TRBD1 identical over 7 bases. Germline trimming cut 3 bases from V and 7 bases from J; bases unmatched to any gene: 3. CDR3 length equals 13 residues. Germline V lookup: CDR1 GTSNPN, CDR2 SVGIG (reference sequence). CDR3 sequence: CAWRGQRNSPLHF. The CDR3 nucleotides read TGTGCCTGGAGGGGACAGAGGAATTCACCCCTCCACTTT.

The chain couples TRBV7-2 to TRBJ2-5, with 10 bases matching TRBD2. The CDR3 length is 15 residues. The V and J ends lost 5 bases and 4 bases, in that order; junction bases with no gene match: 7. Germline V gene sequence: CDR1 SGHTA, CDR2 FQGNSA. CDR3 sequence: CASSQERGGRETQYF. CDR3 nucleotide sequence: TGTGCCAGCAGCCAGGAGCGGGGGGGCCGAGAGACCCAGTACTTC.

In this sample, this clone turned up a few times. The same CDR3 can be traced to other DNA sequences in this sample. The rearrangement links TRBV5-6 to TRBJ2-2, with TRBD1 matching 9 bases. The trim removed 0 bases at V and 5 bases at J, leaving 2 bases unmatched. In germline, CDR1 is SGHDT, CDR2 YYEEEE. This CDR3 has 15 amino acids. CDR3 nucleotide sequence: TGTGCCAGCAGCTTGGACAGGGGGCGAACCGGGGAGCTGTTTTTT. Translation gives CASSLDRGRTGELFF.

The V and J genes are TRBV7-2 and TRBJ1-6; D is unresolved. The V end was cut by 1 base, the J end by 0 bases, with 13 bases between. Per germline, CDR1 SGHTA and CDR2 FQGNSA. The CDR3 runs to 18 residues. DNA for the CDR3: TGTGCCAGCAGCTTAGAAGACACCCTTAGCTCCTATAATTCACCCCTCCACTTT. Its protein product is CASSLEDTLSSYNSPLHF.